This TCR beta chain was identified in a study of T cell changes during pregnancy in multiple sclerosis. V was clipped by 11 bases and J by 5 bases, with 22 bases between them. CDR3 size: 14 residues. Per the germline V gene, CDR1 is MNHNS and CDR2 is SASEGT. The data were produced by immunoSEQ multiplex PCR, yet TCRdb's version contains in-frame clones alone and is incomplete. The table has over 55,000 clones, around 94% seen once; the top ten hold 3%. V usage is TRBV6-1 and J usage is TRBJ2-7, with a possible D match to TRBD2 (7 bases). The sequencing here drew on CD8+ T cells from peripheral blood mononuclear cells, taken in the third trimester of pregnancy. This receptor was identified in a female donor in good health, enrolled as a control in a pregnancy study. The CDR3 spells CAEGVEGGWDEQYF. The CDR3 DNA sequence: TGTGCCGAGGGGGTCGAGGGGGGGTGGGACGAGCAGTACTTC.